Below are 15 T cell receptor beta chains sequenced from a single sample in a study of T cell changes during pregnancy in multiple sclerosis. Repertoires were generated with immunoSEQ multiplex PCR, while TCRdb's copy carries only in-frame clones and drops some. This table holds 70,000 to 85,000 clones, around 92% found once. Source: peripheral blood, taken before pregnancy. These receptors all stem from a female donor with multiple sclerosis, enrolled in a pregnancy study.

The chain joins TRBV19 to TRBJ2-7; 9 bases fit TRBD2. The CDR3 extends over 15 amino acids. The germline V gene has CDR1 LNHDA and CDR2 SQIVND (reference sequence). The V and J ends lost 3 bases and 3 bases, in that order; junction bases with no gene match: 6. The CDR3 sequence: CASSMELAGDYEQYF. The CDR3 DNA follows: TGTGCCAGTAGTATGGAATTAGCGGGGGACTACGAGCAGTACTTC.

The V call is TRBV19, the J call TRBJ2-3, with D unresolved. Germline V gene lookup returns CDR1 LNHDA and CDR2 SQIVND (reference sequence). V was trimmed by 5 bases and J by 1 base, leaving 13 bases between them. The CDR3 contains 15 residues. The CDR3 spells CASSSAIAGTDTQYF. DNA for the CDR3: TGTGCCAGTAGTTCGGCGATAGCAGGCACAGATACGCAGTATTTT.

This chain links TRBV28 with TRBJ1-2, with 10 bases that match TRBD1. This CDR3 is built from 13 residues. Germline V gene lookup returns CDR1 MDHEN and CDR2 SYDVKM. V lost 7 bases, J lost 8 bases, and 7 bases stayed unmatched. CDR3 protein: CASNPDRGNGYTF. The CDR3, as DNA: TGTGCCAGCAACCCGGACAGGGGGAACGGCTACACCTTC.

CDR3 nucleotides: TGTGCCAGTAGTTTGTCGAGCGGGGCTTACAATGAGCAGTTCTTC. Protein product: CASSLSSGAYNEQFF. The gene calls are TRBV19 and TRBJ2-1, with TRBD2 matching 7 bases. CDR3 length: 15 residues. V lost 5 bases and J lost 4; bases outside the gene matches: 8. CDR1 and CDR2 (germline): LNHDA, SQIVND (reference sequence).

This chain connects TRBV10-3 to TRBJ1-5, with 7 bases fitting TRBD1. This CDR3 spans 17 amino acids. Germline trimming cut 0 bases from V and 1 base from J; bases unmatched to any gene: 6. Germline CDR1 and CDR2: ENHRY and SYGVKD. For the CDR3, the DNA is TGTGCCATCAGTGAGTCGGGACAGTCTTCCAGCAATCAGCCCCAGCATTTT. Translation: CAISESGQSSSNQPQHF.

CDR3 amino acids: CSVGTSGTSDRIQYF. The CDR3 coding sequence is TGCAGCGTTGGGACGTCCGGGACTAGCGATCGCATTCAGTACTTC. The chain uses TRBV29-1 and TRBJ2-4; TRBD2 matches at 10 bases. V shed 4 bases, J shed 9 bases, and the junction held 12 bases outside the gene matches. CDR1 and CDR2 (germline): SQVTM, ANQGSEA. The length of the CDR3 is 15 residues. The whole variable domain, filled in from reference TRBV29-1 and TRBJ2-4, reads SAVISQKPSRDICQRGTSLTIQCQVDSQVTMMFWYRQQPGQSLTLIATANQGSEATYESGFVIDKFPISRPNLTFSTLTVSNMSPEDSSIYLCSVGTSGTSDRIQYFGAGTRLSVL.

V and J are TRBV9 and TRBJ2-3; D is possibly TRBD2 (6 bases). This CDR3 has 17 residues. Per germline, CDR1 SGDLS and CDR2 YYNGEE. The V and J ends lost 10 bases and 4 bases respectively, with 28 bases between them. CDR3 protein: CAGGTRTGASHSDTQYF. The CDR3 DNA follows: TGTGCCGGAGGAACTCGGACGGGAGCTTCCCATTCAGATACGCAGTATTTT.

This sequence joins TRBV7-2 and TRBJ1-2; 8 nucleotides align to TRBD1. The CDR3 consists of 15 residues. Trimming at V came to 1 base and at J to 8 bases, leaving 9 bases not matched to a gene. Looked up from germline, CDR1 is SGHTA and CDR2 is FQGNSA. CDR3 DNA: TGTGCCAGCAGCTTAGGGACAGGGAGGGGGTCGGGCTACACCTTC. Translation gives CASSLGTGRGSGYTF.

CDR3: CASSPGGYGYTF. CDR3 in DNA: TGTGCCAGCAGTCCCGGGGGCTATGGCTACACCTTC. V gene TRBV21-1 combines with J gene TRBJ1-2. TRBV21-1 is termed a pseudogene. The CDR3 loop spans 12 amino acids.

The chain is built from TRBV27 and TRBJ1-2, with TRBD1 matching over 10 bases. V shed 0 bases, J shed 6 bases, and the junction held 4 bases outside the gene matches. The CDR3 has 15 amino acids. The V gene's germline CDR1 is MNHEY and CDR2 SMNVEV (reference sequence). DNA of the CDR3: TGTGCCAGCAGTTTATCTGGACAGGGGGGAGATGGCTACACCTTC. Protein sequence: CASSLSGQGGDGYTF.

The chain has TRBV7-8 and TRBJ2-1, with D tentatively TRBD2 (5 bases). Per the germline V gene, CDR1 is SGHVS and CDR2 is FQNEAQ. This CDR3 is built from 17 residues. V shed 5 bases and J shed 2 bases, with 19 bases lying between them. The CDR3 DNA reads as TGTGCCAGCAGCCCAAAACGCCTTAGCGATACCTACAATGAGCAGTTCTTC. Translation gives CASSPKRLSDTYNEQFF.

V usage is TRBV27 and J usage is TRBJ2-7, with 13 bases lining up with TRBD2. Germline CDR1 reads MNHEY; CDR2 reads SMNVEV (reference sequence). V shed 0 bases, J shed 7 bases, and the junction held 6 bases outside the gene matches. This CDR3 is built from 16 residues. The CDR3 DNA reads as TGTGCCAGCAGTTTATCCACTAGCGGGAGGGCAGGGGAGCAGTACTTC. Its protein product is CASSLSTSGRAGEQYF.

The chain is built from TRBV5-1 and TRBJ2-2; TRBD1 agrees at 8 bases. The CDR3 has 14 amino acids. Germline trimming cut 3 bases from V and 7 bases from J; bases unmatched to any gene: 5. Germline lookup yields CDR1 SGHRS and CDR2 YFSETQ. CDR3 sequence reads: CASSSGGASGELFF. DNA of the CDR3: TGCGCCAGCAGCTCAGGGGGCGCGAGCGGGGAGCTGTTTTTT.

This chain joins TRBV6-5 and TRBJ1-3, with TRBD1 identical over 8 bases. V shed 9 bases, J shed 4 bases, and the junction held 5 bases outside the gene matches. The CDR3 length is 13 residues. Germline V gives CDR1 MNHEY, CDR2 SVGAGI. This CDR3 reads CASTQGGGNTIYF. Here the CDR3 DNA reads TGTGCCAGTACACAGGGGGGAGGAAACACCATATATTTT.

J is TRBJ2-2 and V is TRBV9, with TRBD2 identical over 12 bases. The length of the CDR3 is 17 residues. The trim removed 3 bases at V and 4 bases at J, leaving 7 bases unmatched. In germline, CDR1 is SGDLS, CDR2 YYNGEE. The CDR3 spells CASSEHLAGGPTGELFF. The DNA for the CDR3 is TGTGCCAGCAGCGAGCACCTAGCGGGAGGGCCCACCGGGGAGCTGTTTTTT. Complete variable domain (other parts from reference TRBV9 and TRBJ2-2): DSGVTQTPKHLITATGQRVTLRCSPRSGDLSVYWYQQSLDQGLQFLIQYYNGEERAKGNILERFSAQQFPDLHSELNLSSLELGDSALYFCASSEHLAGGPTGELFFGEGSRLTVL.